Listed below are T cell receptor beta chains from one sample, sequenced in a study of T cell responses to AZD1222 COVID-19 vaccine. TCRdb's copy holds only in-frame clones and misses some; the assay was immunoSEQ multiplex PCR. The sample contains fewer than 70,000 clones, about 80% of which appear only once. The sequencing used peripheral blood, collected 28 days after the second AZD1222 dose. These receptors came from an adult who received the AZD1222 COVID-19 vaccine. The CDR3 runs from the conserved cysteine through the conserved F or W. The D gene is left open where the match is weak.

CDR3 DNA: TGTGCCAGCAGCTTGCTACGGTCTCCCGAGCAGTACTTC
CDR3 protein: CASSLLRSPEQYF
D gene: NA
CDR3 length: 13
J gene: TRBJ2-7
V gene: TRBV5-6

CDR3 DNA: TGCAGTACCGACCAGGGCGACGGCTACACCTTC
CDR3 protein: CSTDQGDGYTF
D gene: NA
CDR3 length: 11
J gene: TRBJ1-2
V gene: TRBV20-1

CDR3 DNA: TGTGCCAGCAGTTACTGGGGACAACTTGAAGCTTTCTTT
CDR3 protein: CASSYWGQLEAFF
D gene: NA
CDR3 length: 13
J gene: TRBJ1-1
V gene: TRBV6-2/TRBV6-3

CDR3 DNA: TGTGCCAGCAGCAAGACTAGCGGGGGGATGGAGACCCAGTACTTC
CDR3 protein: CASSKTSGGMETQYF
D gene: TRBD2
CDR3 length: 15
J gene: TRBJ2-5
V gene: TRBV7-9

CDR3 DNA: TGTGCCAGCAGCTTAGTGGACAGCAACTATGGCTACACCTTC
CDR3 protein: CASSLVDSNYGYTF
D gene: NA
CDR3 length: 14
J gene: TRBJ1-2
V gene: TRBV7-8

CDR3 DNA: TGTGCCAGCAGTTTACAGGGCTCCTATGGCTACACCTTC
CDR3 protein: CASSLQGSYGYTF
D gene: NA
CDR3 length: 13
J gene: TRBJ1-2
V gene: TRBV12-3/TRBV12-4

CDR3 DNA: TGTGCCAGTAGTGTCACTTCCGCGCTTAGTGCTTTCTTT
CDR3 protein: CASSVTSALSAFF
D gene: NA
CDR3 length: 13
J gene: TRBJ1-1
V gene: TRBV19

CDR3 DNA: TGTGCCAGCAGTTTACTCGACCACGAGCAGTACTTC
CDR3 protein: CASSLLDHEQYF
D gene: NA
CDR3 length: 12
J gene: TRBJ2-7
V gene: TRBV28

CDR3 DNA: TGTGCCGGCGGACAGCAGACCGGGGAGCTGTTTTTT
CDR3 protein: CAGGQQTGELFF
D gene: NA
CDR3 length: 12
J gene: TRBJ2-2
V gene: TRBV28

CDR3 DNA: TGTGCCAGCAGCTTAGGGTCCGGGACCGGGGAGCTGTTTTTT
CDR3 protein: CASSLGSGTGELFF
D gene: NA
CDR3 length: 14
J gene: TRBJ2-2
V gene: TRBV7-2

CDR3 DNA: TGTGCCATCAGTGAGGAAGGGGCCGGGAGGAACACTGAAGCTTTCTTT
CDR3 protein: CAISEEGAGRNTEAFF
D gene: NA
CDR3 length: 16
J gene: TRBJ1-1
V gene: TRBV10-3